One and the same sample provided the 8 T cell receptor beta chains below, sequenced in a study of immune characterization of retroperitoneal liposarcoma. One entry per CDR3 protein, called by TCRdb with MiXCR from the PCR reads. The data contain more than 10,000 distinct CDR3 sequences, about 26% of them singletons. Sequenced input: tumor tissue. The receptor set was obtained from a female donor with retroperitoneal liposarcoma.

The CDR3 reads CATSDQDRAETQYF. The DNA for the CDR3 is TGTGCCACCAGTGATCAGGACAGGGCGGAGACCCAGTACTTC. The chain has TRBV24-1 and TRBJ2-1; 8 bases match TRBD1. The DNA end is more similar to TRBJ2-5, so the J call may be wrong. The CDR3 sequence is 14 residues long. Germline V gene lookup returns CDR1 KGHDR and CDR2 SFDVKD.

This clonotype has a handful of counts. The V and J genes are TRBV6-1 and TRBJ2-2; D is perhaps TRBD2 (6 bases). V lost 5 bases to trimming and J lost 4 bases, with 17 bases between them. The V gene's germline CDR1 is MNHNS and CDR2 SASEGT. The CDR3 sequence is 16 residues long. The CDR3 is CASSRFLAGFTGELFF. CDR3 in DNA: TGTGCCAGCAGTAGATTTCTGGCGGGATTCACCGGGGAGCTGTTTTTT.

This clonotype has more than one count but fewer than ten. The V and J genes are TRBV6-1 and TRBJ1-6, with a possible D match to TRBD1 (5 bases). The germline gives CDR1 MNHNS, CDR2 SASEGT. The CDR3 length is 16 residues. V was trimmed by 5 bases and J by 4 bases, leaving 15 bases between them. CDR3 nucleotides: TGTGCCAGCAGTCCTCCTCGACAGCAATATAATTCACCCCTCCACTTT. This translates into CASSPPRQQYNSPLHF.

This clonotype has ten or more counts. The rearrangement joins TRBV11-2 to TRBJ2-4, with 9 bases aligning to TRBD1. TRBJ2-7 explains the end of the DNA better; the J call may be wrong. The CDR3 is made up of 16 amino acids. Germline CDR1 reads SGHAT; CDR2 reads FQNNGV. CDR3 protein: CASSPGTGLPPYEQYF. The DNA for the CDR3 is TGTGCCAGCAGCCCCGGGACAGGGCTACCACCCTACGAGCAGTACTTC.

By proportion, this clonotype is medium-sized. J is TRBJ2-7 and V is TRBV7-6; D is uncertain. From germline, CDR1 is SGHVS and CDR2 FNYEAQ. V was shortened by 1 base and J by 1 base, with 2 bases between the two germline ends. This CDR3 has 12 amino acids. CDR3: CASSLVSYEQYF. CDR3 in DNA: TGTGCCAGCAGCTTAGTTTCCTACGAGCAGTACTTC.

In this sample, this clonotype is medium-sized (0.01 to 0.1%). The gene calls are TRBV6-1 and TRBJ2-1; 10 bases map to TRBD2. V lost 1 base, J lost 2 bases, and 14 bases stayed unmatched. The CDR3 is made up of 20 amino acids. Germline loops: CDR1 MNHNS, CDR2 SASEGT. CDR3 DNA: TGTGCCAGCAGTGAAGTTCAAAGCCCTAGCGGGGGACGTACCTACAATGAGCAGTTCTTC. Translated: CASSEVQSPSGGRTYNEQFF.

This clonotype was counted a few times. V usage is TRBV6-6 and J usage is TRBJ2-7; perhaps TRBD2 as D (6 bases). Germline V gives CDR1 MNHNY, CDR2 SVGAGI (reference sequence). The CDR3 contains 17 residues. The ends were cut back, 0 bases at V and 2 bases at J, with 17 bases in the middle. The CDR3 DNA follows: TGTGCCAGCAGTTACTCGATTGGAGGGGCTCAGGCCTACGAGCAGTACTTC. It codes for CASSYSIGGAQAYEQYF.

This chain joins TRBV6-1 and TRBJ1-6, with 7 bases that match TRBD1. Germline lookup yields CDR1 MNHNS and CDR2 SASEGT. Trimming cost V 1 base and J 8 bases; bases outside gene matches: 5. The CDR3 totals 15 residues. CDR3 sequence (DNA): TGTGCCAGCAGTGAAGGACAGGGAGCGTATTCACCCCTCCACTTT. It encodes CASSEGQGAYSPLHF.